The clone carrying this T cell receptor beta chain occurred a few times. What it binds is not known. A read error may be the cause here, since a much bigger clone is one base away. Taking about 17-32 mg of unsorted bulk tissue, the authors co-extracted RNA and DNA. The CDR3 runs to 14 residues. This sample was included in a study of tumor-infiltrating lymphocytes in primary liver carcinoma. On the study more broadly: The patients included men and women who were aged 30 to 69 years.

Starting material of about 0.45 ug total RNA yielded TCR beta cDNA via a constant-region primer. Construction of TCR beta libraries relied on three successive nested multiplex PCR rounds employing slightly modified ARM-PCR. In the first two PCR rounds, TRBV1-TRBV30 forward primers were paired with a C-beta reverse primer, and each round lasted around 10 cycles. In TCRdb, the multiplex PCR reads were re-called with MiXCR into one record per CDR3 protein. The profile shows 95,000 to 150,000 distinct CDR3 sequences, 64% of them singletons. Whole-study findings and limits: A small share of top clones, only about 8-25%, was found in all five tumor regions.

The sequence was collected from a woman aged 55-69 years with primary liver carcinoma and hepatitis B virus infection. Material: liver tumor tissue from sampling region 3. Subset defined: tumor region T3, left-lateral pole. The rearrangement links TRBV12-3 or TRBV12-4 to TRBJ1-1; D not certain. CDR3 loop: CANSLGRVNTEAFF. The CDR3 bases are TGTGCCAACAGTTTAGGGAGGGTGAACACTGAAGCTTTCTTT.